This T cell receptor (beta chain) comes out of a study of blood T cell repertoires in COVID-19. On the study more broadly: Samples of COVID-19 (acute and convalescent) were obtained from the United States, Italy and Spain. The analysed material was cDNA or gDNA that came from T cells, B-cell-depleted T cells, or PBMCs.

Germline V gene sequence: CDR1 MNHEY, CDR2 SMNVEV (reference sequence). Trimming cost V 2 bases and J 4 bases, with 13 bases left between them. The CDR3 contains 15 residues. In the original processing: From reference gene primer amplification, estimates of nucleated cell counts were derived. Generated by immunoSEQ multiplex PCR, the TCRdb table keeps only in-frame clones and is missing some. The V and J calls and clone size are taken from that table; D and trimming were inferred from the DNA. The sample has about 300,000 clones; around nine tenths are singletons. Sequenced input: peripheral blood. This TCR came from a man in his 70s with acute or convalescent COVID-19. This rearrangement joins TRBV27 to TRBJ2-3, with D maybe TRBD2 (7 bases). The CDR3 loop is CASSLRGGAADTQYF. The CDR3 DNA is TGTGCCAGCAGTTTAAGGGGGGGGGCAGCAGATACGCAGTATTTT.